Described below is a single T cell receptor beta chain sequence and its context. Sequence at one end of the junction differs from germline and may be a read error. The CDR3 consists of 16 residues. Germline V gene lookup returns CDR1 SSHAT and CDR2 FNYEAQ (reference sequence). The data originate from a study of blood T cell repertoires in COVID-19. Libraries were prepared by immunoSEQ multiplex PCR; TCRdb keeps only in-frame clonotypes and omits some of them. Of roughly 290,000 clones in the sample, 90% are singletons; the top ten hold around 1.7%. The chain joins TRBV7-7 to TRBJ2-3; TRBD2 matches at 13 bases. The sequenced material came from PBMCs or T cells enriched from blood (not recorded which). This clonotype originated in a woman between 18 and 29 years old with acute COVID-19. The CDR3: CASSLGTSGTADTQYF. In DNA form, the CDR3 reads TGTGCTAGCAGCTTAGGGACTAGCGGGACCGCAGATACGCAGTATTTT.